Shown below are 26 T cell receptor beta chains from a single sample sequenced in a study of OX40 agonist ivuxolimab in advanced cancers. Produced via immunoSEQ multiplex PCR; TCRdb's table is partial and in-frame only. The sample carries 60,000 to 85,000 clones, around 89% recorded once. The input for sequencing was CD4+ or CD8+ T cells sorted from blood, taken in a trial of the OX40 agonist ivuxolimab. The receptors here all came from an adult with an advanced solid tumor such as melanoma, head and neck, liver or kidney cancer.

The chain has TRBV4-1 and TRBJ1-1; 7 bases match TRBD1. In germline, CDR1 is MGHRA, CDR2 YSYEKL. This CDR3 is 15 amino acids long. Unmatched junction bases numbered 3, after V lost 0 bases and J lost 2 bases. This CDR3 is CASSQEGQFNTEAFF. The DNA for the CDR3 is TGCGCCAGCAGCCAAGAGGGACAGTTTAACACTGAAGCTTTCTTT.

The chain employs TRBV28 and TRBJ1-5, with D possibly matching TRBD1 (5 bases). V shed 6 bases and J shed 3 bases, with 6 bases lying between them. CDR3 length equals 12 residues. The germline CDR1 and CDR2 sequences are MDHEN and SYDVKM. The CDR3 coding sequence is TGTGCCAGCAGGGGACCCAATCAGCCCCAGCATTTT. It is translated as CASRGPNQPQHF.

This rearrangement joins TRBV6-4 to TRBJ2-1; unclear D gene. The CDR3 is made up of 16 amino acids. V dropped 2 bases and J dropped 4 bases, with 15 bases sitting between them. Germline V lookup: CDR1 MRHNA, CDR2 SNTAGT. CDR3 nucleotides: TGTGCCAGCAGTGACCCAGCTACGCCCAAATACAATGAGCAGTTCTTC. This translates into CASSDPATPKYNEQFF.

The chain is built from TRBV7-2 and TRBJ2-1; D assignment may be TRBD1 or TRBD2 (5 bases each). Trimming shortened V by 5 bases and J by 3 bases, and 14 bases separated the two germline ends. Germline CDR1 is SGHTA and CDR2 is FQGNSA. This CDR3 is built from 15 residues. The CDR3 sequence is CASSPGEGFYNEQFF. The CDR3 DNA reads TGTGCCAGCAGCCCCGGTGAGGGGTTCTACAATGAGCAGTTCTTC.

CDR3 sequence: CASSYSTPSAGNTIYF. For the CDR3, the DNA is TGTGCCAGCAGTTACTCAACTCCTTCTGCCGGAAACACCATATATTTT. The chain combines TRBV6-5 with TRBJ1-3; the D is unclear. The CDR3 extends over 16 amino acids. The V gene lost 0 bases and the J gene lost 4 bases, with 13 bases spanning the gap. Germline CDR1 MNHEY, CDR2 SVGAGI.

The J gene is TRBJ2-1, the V gene TRBV23-1, with a tentative D call TRBD1 (6 bases). TRBV23-1 is labeled an ORF, and its function is uncertain. The V end was cut by 3 bases, the J end by 6 bases, with 12 bases between. The length of the CDR3 is 14 residues. CDR3: CASSHGQGSNEQFF. The CDR3 coding sequence is TGCGCCAGCAGTCACGGGCAGGGGTCCAATGAGCAGTTCTTC.

V usage is TRBV5-1 and J usage is TRBJ2-1; D might be TRBD2 (6 bases). CDR3 length: 15 amino acids. Per the germline V gene, CDR1 is SGHRS and CDR2 is YFSETQ. Trimming removed 0 bases at V and 6 bases at J, with 13 bases between. The CDR3 nucleotides are TGCGCCAGCAGCTTGGCTCCCGGGAGAAGCAATGAGCAGTTCTTC. Amino acid sequence: CASSLAPGRSNEQFF. The full variable domain, in which reference TRBV5-1 and TRBJ2-1 provide the parts outside the CDR3, is KAGVTQTPRYLIKTRGQQVTLSCSPISGHRSVSWYQQTPGQGLQFLFEYFSETQRNKGNFPGRFSGRQFSNSRSEMNVSTLELGDSALYLCASSLAPGRSNEQFFGPGTRLTVL.

This clone was seen more than once but under ten times. The chain couples TRBV7-8 to TRBJ2-1; the D gene could be TRBD1 or TRBD2 (5 bases each). V was shortened by 7 bases and J by 15 bases, with 22 bases between the two germline ends. The length of the CDR3 is 13 residues. From germline, CDR1 is SGHVS and CDR2 FQNEAQ. The CDR3 DNA follows: TGTGCCAGCATCCCCCTCGGGACCCAATTGAGGTTCTTC. It is translated as CASIPLGTQLRFF.

This clone was found once. The chain joins TRBV5-1 to TRBJ1-1, with 10 bases aligning to TRBD1. The CDR3 contains 16 residues. Germline V gene data show CDR1 as SGHRS and CDR2 as YFSETQ. Unmatched junction bases numbered 8, after V lost 0 bases and J lost 6 bases. CDR3 sequence: CASSLGQGAFSAEAFF. The CDR3 nucleotides read TGCGCCAGCAGCTTGGGACAGGGGGCTTTTAGTGCTGAAGCTTTCTTT.

The rearrangement links TRBV19 to TRBJ1-4, with 7 bases aligning to TRBD1. The CDR3 extends over 17 amino acids. V lost 2 bases to trimming and J lost 6 bases; unmatched junction nucleotides: 12. Germline V gene sequence: CDR1 LNHDA, CDR2 SQIVND (reference sequence). Here the CDR3 reads CASSIKPGQNLYEKLFF. Here the CDR3 DNA reads TGTGCCAGTAGTATAAAACCGGGACAGAACCTCTATGAAAAACTGTTTTTT. Based on the CDR3 plus reference TRBV19 and TRBJ1-4, the full variable domain is DGGITQSPKYLFRKEGQNVTLSCEQNLNHDAMYWYRQDPGQGLRLIYYSQIVNDFQKGDIAEGYSVSREKKESFPLTVTSAQKNPTAFYLCASSIKPGQNLYEKLFFGSGTQLSVL.

J is TRBJ2-1 and V is TRBV5-4; D remains ambiguous. The length of the CDR3 is 12 residues. With 1 base removed from V and 3 bases from J, the gap between germline ends came to 2 bases. CDR1 and CDR2 (germline): SGHNT, YYREEE (reference sequence). CDR3 region: CASSLSYNEQFF. The CDR3 coding sequence is TGTGCCAGCAGCTTGAGCTACAATGAGCAGTTCTTC.

This clone has just one count. The CDR3 sequence: CASTSRGRNNSPLHF. In DNA, the CDR3 is TGTGCCAGCACCTCCCGTGGTCGGAATAATTCACCCCTCCACTTT. This chain links TRBV27 with TRBJ1-6; no definite D call. The germline CDR1 and CDR2 sequences are MNHEY and SMNVEV (reference sequence). Trimming stripped 7 bases from V and 5 bases from J, with 15 bases between. This CDR3 has 15 residues.

The sample holds a few counts of this clone. The chain has TRBV5-1 and TRBJ2-7, with D possibly being TRBD2 (5 bases). With 3 bases removed from V and 2 bases from J, the gap between germline ends came to 15 bases. In germline, CDR1 is SGHRS, CDR2 YFSETQ. The CDR3 has 15 amino acids. In DNA form, the CDR3 reads TGCGCCAGCAGCTCGGGAAACACGGTGACCTACGAGCAGTACTTC. This sequence encodes CASSSGNTVTYEQYF.

The rearrangement uses TRBV7-9 and TRBJ1-2, with 7 nucleotides matching TRBD1. Losses at the gene ends were 5 bases for V and 5 bases for J; bases not matched to a gene: 11. Germline lookup yields CDR1 SEHNR and CDR2 FQNEAQ (reference sequence). The CDR3 has 15 residues. As DNA, the CDR3 is TGTGCCAGCAGCGGGTGGGGGGACAGACCTTATGGCTACACCTTC. This codes for CASSGWGDRPYGYTF.

V and J are TRBV27 and TRBJ2-7, with D possibly being TRBD2 (7 bases). Germline loops: CDR1 MNHEY, CDR2 SMNVEV (reference sequence). The V end lost 6 bases, the J end lost 0 bases, and 12 bases lay between the germline ends. The CDR3 consists of 14 residues. The CDR3 DNA follows: TGTGCCAGCAGGAGGGGGACTAACTCCTACGAGCAGTACTTC. Protein product: CASRRGTNSYEQYF.

The V call is TRBV6-6, the J call TRBJ2-3; a possible D gene is TRBD2 (6 bases). Germline V gives CDR1 MNHNY, CDR2 SVGAGI (reference sequence). V lost 4 bases and J lost 3, with 14 bases in between. There are 15 residues in the CDR3. CDR3 region: CASSSRRAETDTQYF. The DNA for the CDR3 is TGTGCCAGCAGTTCCCGGAGGGCCGAAACAGATACGCAGTATTTT.

The rearrangement joins TRBV7-2 to TRBJ1-2; 8 nucleotides line up with TRBD1. The CDR3 length is 14 residues. The V segment lost 5 bases and the J segment 3 bases; nucleotides outside the gene matches: 5. Germline V gene data show CDR1 as SGHTA and CDR2 as FQGNSA. The CDR3 DNA reads as TGTGCCAGCAGCCCCCGGACAGGGCACTATGGCTACACCTTC. Translating gives CASSPRTGHYGYTF.

V and J are TRBV6-5 and TRBJ2-3; D remains unclear. From germline, CDR1 is MNHEY and CDR2 SVGAGI. The CDR3 extends over 15 amino acids. The ends were cut back, 2 bases at V and 0 bases at J, with 9 bases in the middle. The CDR3 protein is CASSYGRASTDTQYF. Written as DNA, the CDR3 is TGTGCCAGCAGTTACGGTAGGGCTAGCACAGATACGCAGTATTTT.

J is TRBJ2-2 and V is TRBV6-4; D not certain. With 10 bases removed from V and 1 base from J, the gap between germline ends came to 19 bases. The V gene's germline CDR1 is MRHNA and CDR2 SNTAGT. The CDR3 loop spans 16 amino acids. The CDR3 is CATHQFGSQNTGELFF. The CDR3 nucleotides read TGTGCCACGCACCAGTTTGGTTCCCAGAACACCGGGGAGCTGTTTTTT.

The chain couples TRBV18 to TRBJ2-1; 7 bases are shared with TRBD2. The CDR3 spans 14 residues. The germline V gene encodes CDR1 KGHSH and CDR2 LQKENI. V was clipped by 1 base and J by 11 bases; unmatched bases: 8. CDR3 amino acids: CASSPRGEGRQQFF. The CDR3 coding sequence is TGTGCCAGCTCACCACGAGGGGAGGGCCGACAGCAGTTCTTC.

The chain links TRBV10-3 to TRBJ2-5, with 9 bases that match TRBD2. The length of the CDR3 is 15 residues. CDR1 ENHRY and CDR2 SYGVKD come from the germline V gene. V was pared by 2 bases and J by 8 bases, with 9 bases of the junction left unmatched. Here the CDR3 reads CAISEGTSRTGTQYF. DNA for the CDR3: TGTGCCATCAGTGAGGGGACTAGCAGGACCGGAACCCAGTACTTC.

This clone was seen just once. The chain joins TRBV7-2 to TRBJ1-4, with no clear D. The CDR3 length is 17 residues. Germline V gives CDR1 SGHTA, CDR2 FQGNSA. V was cut by 5 bases and J by 0 bases, with 16 bases left in between. The CDR3 is CASSPLIPISTNEKLFF. DNA for the CDR3: TGTGCCAGCAGCCCCTTGATCCCTATATCAACTAATGAAAAACTGTTTTTT. Together with reference TRBV7-2 and TRBJ1-4, the CDR3 gives the full variable domain: GAGVSQSPSNKVTEKGKDVELRCDPISGHTALYWYRQSLGQGLEFLIYFQGNSAPDKSGLPSDRFSAERTGGSVSTLTIQRTQQEDSAVYLCASSPLIPISTNEKLFFGSGTQLSVL.

The chain joins TRBV5-5 to TRBJ2-3; D gene ambiguous. In germline, CDR1 is SGHKS, CDR2 YYEKEE (reference sequence). CDR3 length: 15 amino acids. The V and J ends lost 1 base and 2 bases respectively, with 11 bases between them. The CDR3, as DNA: TGTGCCAGCAGCTTGCTAGACACGATCACAGATACGCAGTATTTT. Translated: CASSLLDTITDTQYF.

The chain has TRBV27 and TRBJ2-1; tentative D call: TRBD2 (6 bases). V was pared by 2 bases and J by 9 bases, with 20 bases between. Germline CDR1 MNHEY, CDR2 SMNVEV (reference sequence). The length of the CDR3 is 16 residues. The CDR3 reads CASSLPPGDPGGEQFF. The CDR3 DNA reads as TGTGCCAGCAGTTTACCACCCGGGGACCCCGGGGGTGAGCAGTTCTTC.

This chain joins TRBV2 and TRBJ2-3; D is possibly TRBD1 (5 bases). This CDR3 comprises 15 residues. CDR1 and CDR2 from the germline V gene are SNHLY and FYNNEI. The ends were cut back, 7 bases at V and 2 bases at J, with 16 bases in the middle. CDR3 in amino acids: CASIKGMGHTDTQYF. CDR3 nucleotides: TGTGCCAGCATAAAGGGGATGGGCCACACAGATACGCAGTATTTT. The full variable domain, rest sourced from reference TRBV2 and TRBJ2-3, is EPEVTQTPSHQVTQMGQEVILRCVPISNHLYFYWYRQILGQKVEFLVSFYNNEISEKSEIFDDQFSVERPDGSNFTLKIRSTKLEDSAMYFCASIKGMGHTDTQYFGPGTRLTVL.

The chain carries TRBV28 and TRBJ2-7; tentatively, D is TRBD2 (8 bases). Germline V gives CDR1 MDHEN, CDR2 SYDVKM. The CDR3 length is 16 residues. V lost 7 bases to trimming and J lost 3 bases, with 22 bases between them. DNA for the CDR3: TGTGCCAGCACCCCAGGGGGGGCCAGCGGGAGCTACGAGCAGTACTTC. Protein product: CASTPGGASGSYEQYF.